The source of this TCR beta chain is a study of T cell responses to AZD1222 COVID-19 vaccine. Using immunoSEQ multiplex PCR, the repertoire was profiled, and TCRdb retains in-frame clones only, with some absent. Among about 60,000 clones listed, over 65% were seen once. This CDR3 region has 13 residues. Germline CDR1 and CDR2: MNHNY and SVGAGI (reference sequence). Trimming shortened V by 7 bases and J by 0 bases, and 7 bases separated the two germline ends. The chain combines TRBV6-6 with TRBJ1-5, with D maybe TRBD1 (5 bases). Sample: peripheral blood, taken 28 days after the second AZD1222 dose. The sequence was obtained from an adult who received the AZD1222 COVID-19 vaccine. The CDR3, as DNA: TGTGCCAGCACGGGGGTTAGCAATCAGCCCCAGCATTTT. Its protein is CASTGVSNQPQHF.